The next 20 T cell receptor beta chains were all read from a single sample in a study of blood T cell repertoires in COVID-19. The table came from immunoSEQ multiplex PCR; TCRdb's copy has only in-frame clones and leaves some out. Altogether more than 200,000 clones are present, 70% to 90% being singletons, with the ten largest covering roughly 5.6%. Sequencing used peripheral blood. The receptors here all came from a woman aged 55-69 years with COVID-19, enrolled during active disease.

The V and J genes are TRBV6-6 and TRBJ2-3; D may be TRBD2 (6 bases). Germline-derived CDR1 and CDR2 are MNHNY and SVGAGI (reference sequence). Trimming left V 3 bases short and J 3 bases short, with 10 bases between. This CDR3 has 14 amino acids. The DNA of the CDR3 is TGTGCCAGCAGTTATGGGACTCCGACAGATACGCAGTATTTT. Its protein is CASSYGTPTDTQYF.

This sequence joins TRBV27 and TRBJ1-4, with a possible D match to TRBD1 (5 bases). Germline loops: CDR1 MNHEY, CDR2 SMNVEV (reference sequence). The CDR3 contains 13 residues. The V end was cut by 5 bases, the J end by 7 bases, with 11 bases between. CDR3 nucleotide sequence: TGTGCCAGCAGTCGCTTTAGGGGTGAAAAACTGTTTTTT. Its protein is CASSRFRGEKLFF.

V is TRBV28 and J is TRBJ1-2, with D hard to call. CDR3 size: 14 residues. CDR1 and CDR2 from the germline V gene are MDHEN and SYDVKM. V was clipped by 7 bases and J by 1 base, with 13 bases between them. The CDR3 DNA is TGTGCCAGCAACCCACCATCCTATAACTATGGCTACACCTTC. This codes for CASNPPSYNYGYTF.

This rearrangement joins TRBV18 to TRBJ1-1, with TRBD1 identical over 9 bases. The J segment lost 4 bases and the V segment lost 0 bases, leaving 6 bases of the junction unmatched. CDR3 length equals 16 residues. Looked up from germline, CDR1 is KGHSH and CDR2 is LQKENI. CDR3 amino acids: CASSPPGQGSRTEAFF. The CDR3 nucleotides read TGTGCCAGCTCACCACCGGGACAGGGAAGTCGCACTGAAGCTTTCTTT.

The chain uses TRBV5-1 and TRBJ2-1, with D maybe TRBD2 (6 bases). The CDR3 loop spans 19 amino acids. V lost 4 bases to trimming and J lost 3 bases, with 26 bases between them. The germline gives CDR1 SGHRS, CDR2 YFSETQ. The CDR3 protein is CASSLPRDPRLADYNEQFF. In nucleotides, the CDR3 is TGCGCCAGCAGCCTCCCAAGGGACCCCCGGTTAGCGGACTACAATGAGCAGTTCTTC.

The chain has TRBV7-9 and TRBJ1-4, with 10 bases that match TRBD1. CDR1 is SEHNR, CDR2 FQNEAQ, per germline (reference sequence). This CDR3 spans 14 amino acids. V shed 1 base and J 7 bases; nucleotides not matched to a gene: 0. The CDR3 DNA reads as TGTGCCAGCAGCTTAGGGACAGGGGGTGAAAAACTGTTTTTT. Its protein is CASSLGTGGEKLFF.

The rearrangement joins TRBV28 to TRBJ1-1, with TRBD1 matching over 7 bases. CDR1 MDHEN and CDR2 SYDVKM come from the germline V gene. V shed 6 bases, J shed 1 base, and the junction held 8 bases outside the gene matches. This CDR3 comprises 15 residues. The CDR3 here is CASRPPQGENTEAFF. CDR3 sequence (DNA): TGTGCCAGCAGACCACCCCAGGGGGAGAACACTGAAGCTTTCTTT.

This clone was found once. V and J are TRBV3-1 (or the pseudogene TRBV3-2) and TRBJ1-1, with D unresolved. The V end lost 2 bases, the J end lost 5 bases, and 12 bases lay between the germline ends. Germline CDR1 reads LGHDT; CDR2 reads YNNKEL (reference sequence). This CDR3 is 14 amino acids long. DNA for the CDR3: TGTGCCAGCAGCCAACGACAAGTCTGGACTGAAGCTTTCTTT. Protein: CASSQRQVWTEAFF.

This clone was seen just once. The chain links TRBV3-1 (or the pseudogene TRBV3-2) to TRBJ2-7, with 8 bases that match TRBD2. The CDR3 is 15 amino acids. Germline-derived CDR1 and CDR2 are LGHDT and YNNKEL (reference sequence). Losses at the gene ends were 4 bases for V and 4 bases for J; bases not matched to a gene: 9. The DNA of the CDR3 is TGTGCCAGCAGCCCCGTCGGGGGGGCTCAATACGAGCAGTACTTC. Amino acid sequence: CASSPVGGAQYEQYF.

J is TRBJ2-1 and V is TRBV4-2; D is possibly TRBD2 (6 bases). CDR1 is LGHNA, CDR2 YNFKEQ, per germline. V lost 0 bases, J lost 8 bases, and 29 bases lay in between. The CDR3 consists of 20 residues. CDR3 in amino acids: CASSQDLGGTGVFRGHEQFF. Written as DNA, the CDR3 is TGTGCCAGCAGCCAAGATCTTGGAGGGACGGGAGTGTTTAGGGGTCATGAGCAGTTCTTC.

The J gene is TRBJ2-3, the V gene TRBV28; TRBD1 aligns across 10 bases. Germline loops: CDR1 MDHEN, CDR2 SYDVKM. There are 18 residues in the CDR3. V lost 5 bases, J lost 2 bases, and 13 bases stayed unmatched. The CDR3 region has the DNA TGTGCCAGCAGTCCCCCCGGACAGGGGGTTTCACCCACAGATACGCAGTATTTT. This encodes CASSPPGQGVSPTDTQYF.

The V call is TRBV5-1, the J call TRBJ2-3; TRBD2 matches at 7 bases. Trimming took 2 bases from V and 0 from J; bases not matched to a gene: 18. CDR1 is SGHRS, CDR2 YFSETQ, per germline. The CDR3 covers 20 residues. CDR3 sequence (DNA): TGCGCCAGCAGCTTTCGCGCAGGTACCTTCGGGGGGTCGAGCACAGATACGCAGTATTTT. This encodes CASSFRAGTFGGSSTDTQYF.

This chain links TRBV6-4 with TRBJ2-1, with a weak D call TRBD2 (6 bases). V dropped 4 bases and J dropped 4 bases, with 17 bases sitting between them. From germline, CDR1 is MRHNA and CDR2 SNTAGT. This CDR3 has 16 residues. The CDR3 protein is CASSASTAGVYNEQFF. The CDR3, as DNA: TGTGCCAGCAGTGCCTCCACAGCGGGCGTATACAATGAGCAGTTCTTC.

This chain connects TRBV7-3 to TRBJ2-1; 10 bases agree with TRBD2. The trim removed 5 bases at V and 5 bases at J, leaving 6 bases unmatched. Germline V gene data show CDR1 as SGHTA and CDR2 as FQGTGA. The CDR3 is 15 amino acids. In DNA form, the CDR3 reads TGTGCCAGCAGCCCCGGACTAGCGGCTCACAATGAGCAGTTCTTC. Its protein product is CASSPGLAAHNEQFF.

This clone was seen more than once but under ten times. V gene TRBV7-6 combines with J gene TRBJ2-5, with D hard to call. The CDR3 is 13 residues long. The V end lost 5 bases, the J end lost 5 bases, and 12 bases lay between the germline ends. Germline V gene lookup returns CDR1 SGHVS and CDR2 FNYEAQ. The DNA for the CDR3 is TGTGCCAGCAGCCTCAACTGGGCTGAGACCCAGTACTTC. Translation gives CASSLNWAETQYF.

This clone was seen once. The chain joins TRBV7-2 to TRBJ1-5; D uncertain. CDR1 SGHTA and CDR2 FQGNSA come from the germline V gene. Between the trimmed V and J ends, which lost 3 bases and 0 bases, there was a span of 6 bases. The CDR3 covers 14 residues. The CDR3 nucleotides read TGTGCCAGCAGCTTTCCCGGTAGCAATCAGCCCCAGCATTTT. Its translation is CASSFPGSNQPQHF.

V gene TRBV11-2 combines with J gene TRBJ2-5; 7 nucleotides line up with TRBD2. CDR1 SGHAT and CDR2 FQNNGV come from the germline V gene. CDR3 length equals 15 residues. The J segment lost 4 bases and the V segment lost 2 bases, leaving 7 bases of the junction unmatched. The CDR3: CASSLRGRATETQYF. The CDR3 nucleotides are TGTGCCAGCAGCTTAAGAGGGAGGGCCACAGAGACCCAGTACTTC.

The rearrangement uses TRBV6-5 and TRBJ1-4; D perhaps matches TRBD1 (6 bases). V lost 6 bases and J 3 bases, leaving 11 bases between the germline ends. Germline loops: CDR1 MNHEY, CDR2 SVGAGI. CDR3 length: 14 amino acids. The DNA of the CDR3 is TGTGCCAGCAGGCAACAGGGCTCTAATGAAAAACTGTTTTTT. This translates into CASRQQGSNEKLFF.

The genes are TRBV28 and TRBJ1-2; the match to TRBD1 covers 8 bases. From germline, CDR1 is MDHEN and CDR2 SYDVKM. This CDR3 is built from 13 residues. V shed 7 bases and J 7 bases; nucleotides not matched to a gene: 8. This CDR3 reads CASNEQGDSGYTF. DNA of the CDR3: TGTGCCAGCAATGAACAGGGGGACTCTGGCTACACCTTC.

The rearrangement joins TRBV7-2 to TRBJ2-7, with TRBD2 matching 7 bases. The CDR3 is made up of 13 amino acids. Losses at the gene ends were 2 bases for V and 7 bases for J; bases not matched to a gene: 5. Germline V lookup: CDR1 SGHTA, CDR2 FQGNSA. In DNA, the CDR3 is TGTGCCAGCAGCTTAACGGGAGGTGGGGAGCAGTACTTC. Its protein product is CASSLTGGGEQYF.